What follows is one T cell receptor (beta chain) and its context. Its antigen remains undetermined. Base qualities are not at hand, and no much larger clone is one base apart. Whole blood was collected in K2EDTA tubes by collaborating institutions according to the institutions' own protocols. For TCRbeta analysis, collaborator samples were shipped as frozen whole blood, as isolated PBMCs, or as DNA extracted from either sample type. The data are from a study of blood T cell repertoires in COVID-19 (TCRdb year 2020). Regarding the complete study: Collaborator samples came from the United States, Italy and Spain and covered acute and convalescent phases of COVID-19. The prospective study material was composed of cDNA or gDNA derived from T cells, B-cell-depleted T cells, or PBMCs. The dataset comprised deeply sampled blood TCRbeta repertoires from subjects exposed to, actively infected with, or recovered from COVID-19. The repertoires were released in a freely available public database meant as a resource for research on the immune response to SARS-CoV-2. Samples came from the ongoing ImmuneRACE study (first 160 participants) plus 1,254 subjects from 6 global collaborators. Nearly every sample came with metadata listing a de-identified subject ID, COVID-19 status, age in years and sex. HLA class I and class II types, where available, came from metadata supplied by the sample provider rather than from assay-based typing.

From the cysteine up to the phenylalanine, the CDR3 has a length of 18 residues. The CDR3 DNA has 54 bases and is translated from base 1. V is pruned by 5 bases and J by 5 bases, leaving 11 bases of the junction without a gene match. In the germline V gene (reference sequence), CDR1 corresponds to LNHDA and CDR2 to SQIVND. TCRbeta CDR3 regions were amplified from genomic DNA using the immunoSEQ Assay, a bias-controlled multiplex PCR. The authors processed their data as follows. The number of nucleated cells in each sample was estimated by amplification of reference gene primers within the assay. To quantify the absolute abundance of each unique TCRbeta CDR3 rearrangement, sequence reads were collapsed and filtered. For each sample, productive Simpson clonality was calculated by taking the square root of Simpson's diversity index across productive rearrangements. The immuneACCESS repertoire file appears here via TCRdb, limited to in-frame rearrangements. These files lack a portion of the clones; in checked studies, under half of the deficit traces to unresolved V genes, and the cause of the others is not known. For V, J and clone size, that table is used; D and trimming come from the DNA. The table for this sample lists about 340,000 clones; about 86% of them were counted only once. The ten most abundant clones make up 2.5% to 3.5% of the sample.

Broader findings and caveats from the paper: The quantity of clinical and demographic metadata differed by source and by participant and was supplied without curation.

The sequence was obtained from a young man with active or convalescent COVID-19. The sample consisted of peripheral blood. In this chain, TRBV19 is recombined with TRBJ2-1; TRBD2 aligns with 14 central bases. The sequenced DNA: TGTGCCAGTAGTCCGGGACTAGCGGGGGCCCTACCTCACAATGAGCAGTTCTTC. Protein translation: CASSPGLAGALPHNEQFF.